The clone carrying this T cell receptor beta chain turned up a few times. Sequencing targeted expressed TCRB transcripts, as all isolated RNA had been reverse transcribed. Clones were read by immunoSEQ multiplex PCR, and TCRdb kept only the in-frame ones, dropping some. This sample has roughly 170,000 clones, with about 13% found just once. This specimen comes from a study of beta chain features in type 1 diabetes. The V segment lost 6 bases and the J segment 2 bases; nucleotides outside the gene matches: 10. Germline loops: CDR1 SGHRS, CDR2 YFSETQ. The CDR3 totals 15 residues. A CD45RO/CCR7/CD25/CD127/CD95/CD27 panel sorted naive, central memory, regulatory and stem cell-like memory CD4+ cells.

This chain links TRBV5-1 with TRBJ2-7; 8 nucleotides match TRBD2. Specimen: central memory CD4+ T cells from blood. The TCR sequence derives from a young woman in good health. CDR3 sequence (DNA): TGCGCCAGCAAGACTCTAGCGGGTGGGACCTACGAGCAGTACTTC. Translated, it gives CASKTLAGGTYEQYF.